One sample yielded the 27 T cell receptor beta chains listed below, sequenced in a study of T cell responses to AZD1222 COVID-19 vaccine. Repertoires were generated with immunoSEQ multiplex PCR, while TCRdb's copy carries only in-frame clones and drops some. Here the sample spans roughly 70,000 clones, roughly 85% being singletons. The source material was peripheral blood, sampled on day 0 of AZD1222 vaccination. Source of these receptors: an adult in good health.

The chain employs TRBV5-1 and TRBJ2-7; 8 bases fit TRBD1. Germline CDR1 and CDR2: SGHRS and YFSETQ. CDR3 size: 15 residues. V shed 2 bases and J 6 bases; nucleotides not matched to a gene: 10. The CDR3 DNA is TGCGCCAGCAGCTTCACGGGACAGGCCGCCTCCGAGCAGTACTTC. Its translation is CASSFTGQAASEQYF. Full variable domain (missing parts from reference TRBV5-1 and TRBJ2-7): KAGVTQTPRYLIKTRGQQVTLSCSPISGHRSVSWYQQTPGQGLQFLFEYFSETQRNKGNFPGRFSGRQFSNSRSEMNVSTLELGDSALYLCASSFTGQAASEQYFGPGTRLTVT.

CDR3 in DNA: TGTGCCAGCAGTTTATCTAAGACGGCCGCCCAGAATAATGAGCAGTTCTTC. It encodes CASSLSKTAAQNNEQFF. The J gene is TRBJ2-1, the V gene TRBV27; D is unresolved. Germline lookup yields CDR1 MNHEY and CDR2 SMNVEV (reference sequence). There are 17 residues in the CDR3. Trimming left V 0 bases short and J 7 bases short, with 19 bases between.

This clone occurred once. J is TRBJ1-1 and V is TRBV7-9; a possible D gene is TRBD1 (5 bases). V lost 5 bases and J 1 base, leaving 14 bases between the germline ends. The germline CDR1 and CDR2 sequences are SEHNR and FQNEAQ (reference sequence). CDR3 length: 15 residues. CDR3 DNA: TGTGCCAGCAGCCCCCCAGGCAGGGAGAACACTGAAGCTTTCTTT. This sequence encodes CASSPPGRENTEAFF.

The gene calls are TRBV2 and TRBJ1-1, with D hard to call. V was shortened by 8 bases and J by 7 bases, with 14 bases between the two germline ends. The CDR3 is 12 amino acids. The V gene's germline CDR1 is SNHLY and CDR2 FYNNEI. This CDR3 is CASQQEKGEAFF. The CDR3, as DNA: TGTGCCAGCCAGCAGGAGAAGGGTGAAGCTTTCTTT.

The chain uses TRBV7-9 and TRBJ2-2; 9 bases match TRBD1. The CDR3 covers 19 residues. CDR1 and CDR2 (germline): SEHNR, FQNEAQ (reference sequence). V dropped 4 bases and J dropped 1; count of bases not matched to a gene: 13. In DNA, the CDR3 is TGTGCCAGCAGCTCCTATAGAGCACCGGGACAGGGGAACACCGGGGAGCTGTTTTTT. Amino acids: CASSSYRAPGQGNTGELFF.

This chain links TRBV24-1 with TRBJ1-4, with 8 bases matching TRBD1. This CDR3 has 15 amino acids. Germline CDR1 is KGHDR and CDR2 is SFDVKD. Trimming at V came to 5 bases and at J to 6 bases, leaving 7 bases not matched to a gene. CDR3 in amino acids: CATSARQGRDEKLFF. The CDR3 DNA reads TGTGCCACCAGTGCCCGACAGGGGAGGGATGAAAAACTGTTTTTT.

The chain combines TRBV9 with TRBJ2-5; D gene unclear. The CDR3 is 13 residues long. Germline V gives CDR1 SGDLS, CDR2 YYNGEE. V dropped 4 bases and J dropped 5 bases, with 12 bases sitting between them. The CDR3 bases are TGTGCCAGCAGCCCCACGGGTAGGGAGACCCAGTACTTC. Residues: CASSPTGRETQYF.

The chain combines TRBV28 with TRBJ1-5; D gene ambiguous. This CDR3 has 13 residues. V dropped 3 bases and J dropped 3 bases, with 6 bases sitting between them. The germline V gene encodes CDR1 MDHEN and CDR2 SYDVKM. The CDR3 reads CASSLGNNQPQHF. The CDR3 DNA sequence: TGTGCCAGCAGTTTGGGAAACAATCAGCCCCAGCATTTT.

The rearrangement uses TRBV30 and TRBJ2-5; D ambiguous. CDR3 length: 13 amino acids. Trimming left V 3 bases short and J 2 bases short, with 10 bases between. CDR1 GTSNPN and CDR2 SVGIG come from the germline V gene (reference sequence). The CDR3 nucleotides are TGTGCCTGGAGCTCTTGGGTACAAGAGACCCAGTACTTC. Protein: CAWSSWVQETQYF.

This clone has just one count. The CDR3 DNA follows: TGTGCAAGTCGCTCACGGGGGGGCCCTTGGAATTCACCCCTCCACTTT. It encodes CASRSRGGPWNSPLHF. V gene TRBV12-2 combines with J gene TRBJ1-6. TRBV12-2 is a pseudogene segment. The length of the CDR3 is 16 residues.

This chain joins TRBV6-6 and TRBJ2-1, with D hard to call. The CDR3 extends over 11 amino acids. V was trimmed by 2 bases and J by 16 bases, leaving 12 bases between them. Germline assignment: CDR1 MNHNY and CDR2 SVGAGI (reference sequence). Here the CDR3 reads CASSYQWVSFF. The DNA of the CDR3 is TGTGCCAGCAGTTACCAGTGGGTCTCATTCTTC.

V and J are TRBV15 and TRBJ1-2; D is unclear. V lost 0 bases and J lost 8, with 16 bases in between. The CDR3 covers 15 residues. Germline CDR1 LNHNV, CDR2 YYDKDF (reference sequence). The CDR3 spells CATSRDQNSAGGYTF. The CDR3 DNA reads TGTGCCACCAGCAGAGACCAAAACAGCGCAGGAGGCTACACCTTC.

The chain has TRBV7-9 and TRBJ2-7; D is possibly TRBD2 (5 bases). The germline V and J ends were trimmed by 0 bases and 7 bases, with 13 bases remaining between them. The CDR3 runs 14 residues. CDR1 is SEHNR, CDR2 FQNEAQ, per germline (reference sequence). The CDR3 is CASSLALGRGEQYF. The DNA of the CDR3 is TGTGCCAGCAGCTTAGCGCTAGGCCGGGGAGAGCAGTACTTC.

The chain recombines TRBV19 with TRBJ2-7, with D possibly matching TRBD2 (6 bases). V was pared by 4 bases and J by 3 bases, with 16 bases between. There are 15 residues in the CDR3. Germline assignment: CDR1 LNHDA and CDR2 SQIVND (reference sequence). The CDR3 DNA sequence: TGTGCCAGTAGTACCATGTTAGCGGCGATCTACGAGCAGTACTTC. This translates into CASSTMLAAIYEQYF.

CDR3: CASSLVRGSGEQYF. As DNA, the CDR3 is TGTGCCAGCAGCTTAGTAAGGGGCTCGGGCGAGCAGTACTTC. This sequence joins TRBV11-2 and TRBJ2-7; TRBD1 is a possible D gene (5 bases). The length of the CDR3 is 14 residues. The V gene lost 1 base and the J gene lost 6 bases, with 13 bases spanning the gap. Germline V gene sequence: CDR1 SGHAT, CDR2 FQNNGV.

The gene calls are TRBV27 and TRBJ2-7; D might be TRBD2 (6 bases). The CDR3 contains 16 residues. From germline, CDR1 is MNHEY and CDR2 SMNVEV (reference sequence). V lost 5 bases and J lost 6, with 23 bases in between. In nucleotides, the CDR3 is TGTGCCAGCAGTCCGGGGACTGTCTTTCTTGGCGGCGAGCAGTACTTC. Translated: CASSPGTVFLGGEQYF.

This chain uses TRBV4-1 with TRBJ1-2; D is perhaps TRBD1 (5 bases). The V gene's germline CDR1 is MGHRA and CDR2 YSYEKL. Trimming pared 1 base from V and 5 bases from J, leaving 20 bases between. The CDR3 is 17 residues long. CDR3 amino acids: CASSQGGRGPAWYGYTF. The CDR3 nucleotides are TGCGCCAGCAGCCAAGGGGGACGGGGCCCGGCGTGGTATGGCTACACCTTC.

This clone has a single count. The genes are TRBV4-1 and TRBJ1-6; no reliable D call. The germline V and J ends were trimmed by 0 bases and 14 bases, with 17 bases remaining between them. Germline-derived CDR1 and CDR2 are MGHRA and YSYEKL. The CDR3 loop spans 15 amino acids. The CDR3 bases are TGCGCCAGCAGCCAAGAGTTACGGGCTAATAGGGCCCTCCACTTT. Its protein product is CASSQELRANRALHF.

The V gene is TRBV18, the J gene TRBJ1-2; D uncertain. Trimming pared 0 bases from V and 6 bases from J, leaving 8 bases between. The germline V gene has CDR1 KGHSH and CDR2 LQKENI. The CDR3 contains 13 residues. CDR3 DNA sequence: TGTGCCAGCTCACCACCTCACGGGGATGGCTACACCTTC. Encoded protein: CASSPPHGDGYTF.

CDR3 nucleotide sequence: TGTGCCAGCAGTCCTCTCGGACAGGGTCGTTCTGGAAACACCATATATTTT. Protein sequence: CASSPLGQGRSGNTIYF. The V and J genes are TRBV27 and TRBJ1-3; 8 bases align to TRBD1. This CDR3 region has 17 residues. Per the germline V gene, CDR1 is MNHEY and CDR2 is SMNVEV (reference sequence). Trimming at V came to 5 bases and at J to 1 base, leaving 10 bases not matched to a gene.

The genes are TRBV27 and TRBJ2-3; TRBD2 is a possible D gene (5 bases). The CDR3 has 15 amino acids. V lost 5 bases and J lost 3, with 15 bases in between. CDR1 MNHEY and CDR2 SMNVEV come from the germline V gene (reference sequence). The CDR3, as DNA: TGTGCCAGCAGTATCCTTAGCTCGGGAACAGATACGCAGTATTTT. Residues: CASSILSSGTDTQYF.

This clone is medium-sized. The chain has TRBV6-5 and TRBJ1-4; tentatively, D is TRBD1 (6 bases). The CDR3 has 15 residues. Looked up from germline, CDR1 is MNHEY and CDR2 is SVGAGI. The V end was cut by 2 bases, the J end by 10 bases, with 17 bases between. For the CDR3, the DNA is TGTGCCAGCAGTTACGAGAGGGGGGTTAGGGGAAAACTGTTTTTT. Amino acid sequence: CASSYERGVRGKLFF.

The gene calls are TRBV19 and TRBJ1-5; D might be TRBD1 (6 bases). The CDR3 totals 15 residues. Germline V gene data show CDR1 as LNHDA and CDR2 as SQIVND (reference sequence). V lost 5 bases and J lost 2, with 13 bases in between. The CDR3 bases are TGTGCCAGTAGTTTCACAGGGTCGGGCAATCAGCCCCAGCATTTT. It yields the protein CASSFTGSGNQPQHF.

This chain connects TRBV5-4 to TRBJ2-3; tentatively, D is TRBD1 or TRBD2 (5 bases each). Trimming removed 7 bases from V and 2 bases from J, with 5 bases in between. Germline-derived CDR1 and CDR2 are SGHNT and YYREEE (reference sequence). The CDR3 is made up of 11 amino acids. CDR3: CASGTTDTQYF. The CDR3 DNA follows: TGTGCCAGCGGGACCACAGATACGCAGTATTTT.

This sequence joins TRBV7-6 and TRBJ1-6, with D tentatively TRBD1 (5 bases). The CDR3 runs 15 residues. V was trimmed by 2 bases and J by 8 bases, leaving 13 bases between them. CDR1 is SGHVS and CDR2 is FNYEAQ in the germline V gene. CDR3 nucleotide sequence: TGTGCCAGCAGCTTAAAGTCATGGGGCGATTCACCCCTCCACTTT. Encoded protein: CASSLKSWGDSPLHF.

This chain connects TRBV5-1 to TRBJ1-2; 9 bases align to TRBD1. Germline V gene data show CDR1 as SGHRS and CDR2 as YFSETQ. The V segment lost 4 bases and the J segment 8 bases; nucleotides outside the gene matches: 6. The CDR3 runs to 13 residues. DNA of the CDR3: TGCGCCAGCAGCCCCCGGGACAGGGAAGGCTACACCTTC. It encodes CASSPRDREGYTF.

The V gene is TRBV14, the J gene TRBJ2-7; no definite D call. V gave up 0 bases and J gave up 11 bases, with 8 bases separating them. Germline V gives CDR1 SGHDN, CDR2 FVKESK. The CDR3 has 11 residues. This CDR3 is CASSQERVEYF. The CDR3 DNA reads as TGTGCCAGCAGCCAAGAAAGGGTAGAGTACTTC.